This is a list of T cell receptor beta chains from one sample in a study of blood T cell repertoires in COVID-19. TCRdb's table, derived via immunoSEQ multiplex PCR, lists solely in-frame clones and lacks some. Among about 120,000 clones listed, about 87% were seen once. The sample consisted of peripheral blood. These receptors were obtained from a woman in her forties or fifties with acute or convalescent COVID-19. Each CDR3 is given with its conserved first and last residue. The D gene is left open where the match is weak. Rows may omit the clone size; those that give it use once, few, many or a size class.

D gene: -; J gene: TRBJ2-3; clone size: -; V gene: TRBV11-2; CDR3 protein: CASSLDRATDTQYF; CDR3 DNA: TGTGCCAGCAGCTTAGACAGGGCGACAGATACGCAGTATTTT
D gene: -; J gene: TRBJ2-1; clone size: -; V gene: TRBV6-5; CDR3 protein: CASSTGTPLNEQFF; CDR3 DNA: TGTGCCAGCAGTACCGGGACTCCCCTCAATGAGCAGTTCTTC
D gene: -; J gene: TRBJ2-2; clone size: -; V gene: TRBV6-5; CDR3 protein: CASSATGSGELFF; CDR3 DNA: TGTGCCAGCAGCGCAACAGGGTCCGGGGAGCTGTTTTTT
D gene: TRBD1; J gene: TRBJ1-2; clone size: once; V gene: TRBV11-2; CDR3 protein: CASSLEGRGPDGYTF; CDR3 DNA: TGTGCCAGCAGCTTAGAGGGCAGGGGGCCAGATGGCTACACCTTC
D gene: -; J gene: TRBJ1-2; clone size: -; V gene: TRBV6-5; CDR3 protein: CASSNRRDNYGYTF; CDR3 DNA: TGTGCCAGCAGCAACAGACGGGATAACTATGGCTACACCTTC
D gene: TRBD1; J gene: TRBJ2-7; clone size: -; V gene: TRBV27; CDR3 protein: CASSPATGGKYEQYF; CDR3 DNA: TGTGCCAGCAGTCCGGCAACAGGGGGCAAGTACGAGCAGTACTTC
D gene: TRBD1; J gene: TRBJ1-6; clone size: -; V gene: TRBV27; CDR3 protein: CASSLGTGGFTPLHF; CDR3 DNA: TGTGCCAGCAGTTTAGGGACAGGGGGATTTACACCCCTCCACTTT
D gene: TRBD2; J gene: TRBJ2-2; clone size: -; V gene: TRBV5-4; CDR3 protein: CASSLAGNTGELFF; CDR3 DNA: TGTGCCAGCAGCCTAGCGGGGAACACCGGGGAGCTGTTTTTT
D gene: -; J gene: TRBJ2-1; clone size: once; V gene: TRBV7-9; CDR3 protein: CASSLGGGEQFF; CDR3 DNA: TGTGCCAGCAGCCTCGGGGGTGGTGAGCAGTTCTTC
D gene: TRBD1; J gene: TRBJ2-3; clone size: -; V gene: TRBV7-2; CDR3 protein: CASSPRTGWADTQYF; CDR3 DNA: TGTGCCAGCAGCCCGAGGACAGGGTGGGCAGATACGCAGTATTTT
D gene: TRBD2; J gene: TRBJ2-2; clone size: -; V gene: TRBV7-2; CDR3 protein: CASSLVGTSGSAGPRELFF; CDR3 DNA: TGTGCCAGCAGCTTAGTCGGGACTAGCGGGAGCGCCGGCCCCCGGGAGCTGTTTTTT
D gene: -; J gene: TRBJ1-1; clone size: -; V gene: TRBV11-3; CDR3 protein: CASSLLGSRNTEAFF; CDR3 DNA: TGTGCCAGCAGCTTATTGGGCTCACGGAACACTGAAGCTTTCTTT
D gene: TRBD2; J gene: TRBJ2-3; clone size: -; V gene: TRBV11-3; CDR3 protein: CASSRTRTDTQYF; CDR3 DNA: TGTGCCAGCAGCCGGACTAGAACCGATACGCAGTATTTT
D gene: TRBD1; J gene: TRBJ2-7; clone size: -; V gene: TRBV7-6; CDR3 protein: CASSLAETGASPQYF; CDR3 DNA: TGTGCCAGCAGCTTAGCGGAGACAGGGGCTTCGCCGCAGTACTTC
D gene: -; J gene: TRBJ2-7; clone size: -; V gene: TRBV11-3; CDR3 protein: CASSPTRASYEQYF; CDR3 DNA: TGTGCCAGCAGCCCGACCAGGGCTTCCTACGAGCAGTACTTC
D gene: -; J gene: TRBJ1-2; clone size: -; V gene: TRBV10-3; CDR3 protein: CATLGGVGYTF; CDR3 DNA: TGTGCCACCCTAGGGGGGGTTGGCTACACCTTC
D gene: TRBD1; J gene: TRBJ1-6; clone size: -; V gene: TRBV18; CDR3 protein: CASSTGLNSPLHF; CDR3 DNA: TGTGCCAGCTCGACAGGGCTGAATTCACCCCTCCACTTT
D gene: -; J gene: TRBJ1-1; clone size: -; V gene: TRBV30; CDR3 protein: CAWSRQENTEAFF; CDR3 DNA: TGTGCCTGGAGTAGGCAGGAGAACACTGAAGCTTTCTTT
D gene: -; J gene: TRBJ1-5; clone size: -; V gene: TRBV19; CDR3 protein: CASLTAGRNQPQHF; CDR3 DNA: TGTGCCAGTCTCACGGCAGGGCGGAATCAGCCCCAGCATTTT
D gene: TRBD1; J gene: TRBJ2-1; clone size: -; V gene: TRBV9; CDR3 protein: CASSWTGGVEGYNEQFF; CDR3 DNA: TGTGCCAGCAGCTGGACAGGGGGCGTCGAGGGCTACAATGAGCAGTTCTTC
D gene: TRBD1; J gene: TRBJ1-2; clone size: -; V gene: TRBV10-3; CDR3 protein: CAIKTGDGYTF; CDR3 DNA: TGTGCCATCAAAACAGGGGATGGCTACACCTTC
D gene: TRBD2; J gene: TRBJ2-1; clone size: -; V gene: TRBV6-2/TRBV6-3; CDR3 protein: CASSYRLAARRRRNEQFF; CDR3 DNA: TGTGCCAGCAGTTACAGGCTAGCGGCGAGACGGAGGAGGAATGAGCAGTTCTTC
D gene: -; J gene: TRBJ2-1; clone size: -; V gene: TRBV5-4; CDR3 protein: CASSFTGRNEQFF; CDR3 DNA: TGTGCCAGCAGCTTTACGGGTCGGAATGAGCAGTTCTTC
D gene: -; J gene: TRBJ2-5; clone size: -; V gene: TRBV11-3; CDR3 protein: CASSTRQERKTQYF; CDR3 DNA: TGTGCCAGCAGCACCCGACAGGAAAGGAAGACCCAGTACTTC
D gene: -; J gene: TRBJ1-2; clone size: -; V gene: TRBV6-6; CDR3 protein: CASSYSSQTENGYTF; CDR3 DNA: TGTGCCAGCAGTTACTCTAGTCAGACTGAGAATGGCTACACCTTC
D gene: TRBD1; J gene: TRBJ1-2; clone size: -; V gene: TRBV18; CDR3 protein: CASSLGTAANYGYTF; CDR3 DNA: TGTGCCAGCTCACTAGGGACAGCAGCTAACTATGGCTACACCTTC
D gene: TRBD1; J gene: TRBJ1-3; clone size: -; V gene: TRBV5-6; CDR3 protein: CASSFWQGVSGNTIYF; CDR3 DNA: TGTGCCAGCAGCTTTTGGCAGGGGGTTTCCGGAAACACCATATATTTT
D gene: -; J gene: TRBJ1-5; clone size: -; V gene: TRBV19; CDR3 protein: CASKGDGGNQPQHF; CDR3 DNA: TGTGCCAGTAAGGGGGACGGGGGCAATCAGCCCCAGCATTTT
D gene: -; J gene: TRBJ2-4; clone size: -; V gene: TRBV4-1; CDR3 protein: CASRGTSGQTKNIQYF; CDR3 DNA: TGCGCCAGCAGAGGGACAAGCGGTCAGACCAAAAACATTCAGTACTTC